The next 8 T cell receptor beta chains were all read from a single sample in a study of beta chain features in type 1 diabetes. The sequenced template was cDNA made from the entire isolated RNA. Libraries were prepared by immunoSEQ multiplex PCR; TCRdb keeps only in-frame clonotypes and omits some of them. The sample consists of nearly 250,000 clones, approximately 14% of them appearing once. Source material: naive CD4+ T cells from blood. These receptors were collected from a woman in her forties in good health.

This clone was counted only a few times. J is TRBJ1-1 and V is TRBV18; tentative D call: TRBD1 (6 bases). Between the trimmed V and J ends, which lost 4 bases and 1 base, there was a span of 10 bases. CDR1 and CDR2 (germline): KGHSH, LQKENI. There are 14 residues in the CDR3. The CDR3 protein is CASSRQVQNTEAFF. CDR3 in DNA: TGTGCCAGCTCACGACAGGTACAGAACACTGAAGCTTTCTTT.

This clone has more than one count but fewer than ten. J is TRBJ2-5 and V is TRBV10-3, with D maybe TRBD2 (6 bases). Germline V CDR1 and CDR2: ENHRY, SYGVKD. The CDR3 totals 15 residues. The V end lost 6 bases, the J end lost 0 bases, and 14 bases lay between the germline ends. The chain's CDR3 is CAIRSSARNQETQYF. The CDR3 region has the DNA TGTGCCATCAGGTCTAGCGCACGAAACCAAGAGACCCAGTACTTC.

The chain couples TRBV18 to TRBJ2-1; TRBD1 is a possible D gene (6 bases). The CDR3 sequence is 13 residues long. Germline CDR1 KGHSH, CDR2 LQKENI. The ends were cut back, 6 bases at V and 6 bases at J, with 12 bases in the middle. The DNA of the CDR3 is TGTGCCAGCTCTCCCGGACAGTCCAATGAGCAGTTCTTC. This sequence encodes CASSPGQSNEQFF.

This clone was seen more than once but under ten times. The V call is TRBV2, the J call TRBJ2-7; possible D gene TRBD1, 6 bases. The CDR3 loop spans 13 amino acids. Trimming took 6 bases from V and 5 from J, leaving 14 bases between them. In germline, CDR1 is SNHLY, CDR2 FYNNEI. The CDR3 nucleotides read TGTGCCAGCAGGGATACAGGGAGCCACGAGCAGTACTTC. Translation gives CASRDTGSHEQYF.

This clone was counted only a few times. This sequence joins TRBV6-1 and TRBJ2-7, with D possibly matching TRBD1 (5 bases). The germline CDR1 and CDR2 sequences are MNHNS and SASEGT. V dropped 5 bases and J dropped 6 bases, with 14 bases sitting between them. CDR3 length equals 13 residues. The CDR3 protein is CASSFRVSGEQYF. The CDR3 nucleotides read TGTGCCAGCAGTTTCAGGGTTTCCGGCGAGCAGTACTTC.

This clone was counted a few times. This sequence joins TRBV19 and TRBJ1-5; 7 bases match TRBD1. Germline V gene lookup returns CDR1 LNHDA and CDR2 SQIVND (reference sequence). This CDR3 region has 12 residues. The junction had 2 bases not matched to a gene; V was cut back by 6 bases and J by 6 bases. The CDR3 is CASRDRSQPQHF. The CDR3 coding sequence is TGTGCCAGTAGGGACAGGAGTCAGCCCCAGCATTTT.

The CDR3 region is CASAAGLGTDTQYF. The CDR3 nucleotides are TGCGCCAGCGCCGCCGGGTTGGGCACAGATACGCAGTATTTT. The gene calls are TRBV5-1 and TRBJ2-3; unclear D gene. The CDR3 has 14 residues. V lost 7 bases to trimming and J lost 1 base, with 13 bases between them. CDR1 and CDR2 (germline): SGHRS, YFSETQ.

CDR3 region: CASSDRRETQYF. CDR3 nucleotides: TGTGCCAGCAGCGACCGGAGGGAGACCCAGTACTTC. The rearrangement uses TRBV6-6 and TRBJ2-5, with a tentative D call TRBD2 (5 bases). This CDR3 region has 12 residues. Trimming cost V 6 bases and J 5 bases, with 10 bases left between them. Germline lookup yields CDR1 MNHNY and CDR2 SVGAGI (reference sequence).